This TCR beta chain was profiled in a study of type 1 regulatory T cells. Study background: This in vitro CD4 product, T-allo10, is enriched for Tr1 cells and alloantigen-specific. General study findings and limits: Compared with non-type 1 regulatory T cells, type 1 regulatory T cells showed a more restricted TCR repertoire.

Germline V lookup: CDR1 SNHLY, CDR2 FYNNEI. The CDR3 is 14 residues long. Trimming removed 8 bases at V and 7 bases at J, with 20 bases between. TCRdb passed the reads through MiXCR, listing each CDR3 protein once. This table holds 60,000 to 75,000 distinct CDR3 sequences, less than 25% found once. In this sample, this clonotype turned up a few times. The antigen is not known. The sequence derives from a human donor in good health. V gene TRBV2 combines with J gene TRBJ2-5; unclear D gene. The specimen was cultured type 1 regulatory T (Tr1) cells, either the whole culture or a sorted fraction (not recorded which). The CDR3 spells CASRVSQTPGTQYF. The CDR3, as DNA: TGTGCCAGCCGCGTGTCCCAGACTCCGGGGACCCAGTACTTC.